This TCR beta chain stems from a study of T cell responses to AZD1222 COVID-19 vaccine. Overall study findings and caveats: There were vaccine-associated CD4 TCRs across spike, dominant at 160-218 and 743-854. The study sampled repertoires only after the peak T cell response. Donors were mostly white British, more females; clonal diversity possibly underestimated. Reports indicate that nearly half of spike-specific TCRs are directed at unmutated variant regions.

In the case of this clone: The antigen is unknown.

The data were produced by immunoSEQ multiplex PCR, yet TCRdb's version contains in-frame clones alone and is incomplete. The sample includes 79,000 or so clones, 60% to 85% of them seen just once. This CDR3 is 12 amino acids long. The receptor was isolated from an adult who received the MenACWY meningococcal vaccine as a control. This sample comprised peripheral blood, obtained 28 days after the second dose of the MenACWY control vaccine. V usage is TRBV21-1 and J usage is TRBJ1-5. TRBV21-1 is marked as a pseudogene. The CDR3 loop reads CASSTSLGAQHF. The DNA of the CDR3 is TGTGCCAGCAGCACCTCCTTGGGGGCCCAGCATTTT.